This entry lists 20 T cell receptor beta chains sequenced from one sample in a study of T cell changes during pregnancy in multiple sclerosis. Data came from immunoSEQ multiplex PCR; TCRdb stores just in-frame clones and leaves some out. The table records more than 9,500 clones, around four fifths of them present only once. The sequencing used CD8+ T cells from peripheral blood mononuclear cells, collected after pregnancy. These receptors were taken from a female donor in good health, enrolled as a control in a pregnancy study.

This chain uses TRBV27 with TRBJ2-1; weak D call: TRBD1 (6 bases). This CDR3 contains 18 residues. Between the trimmed V and J ends, which lost 3 bases and 0 bases, there was a span of 18 bases. CDR1 is MNHEY and CDR2 is SMNVEV in the germline V gene (reference sequence). CDR3 DNA sequence: TGTGCCAGCAGTTTCGCCCTACCCGACAGGTTCTCCTACAATGAGCAGTTCTTC. Translated, it gives CASSFALPDRFSYNEQFF.

V gene TRBV9 combines with J gene TRBJ2-7, with 7 bases fitting TRBD1. Germline CDR1 SGDLS, CDR2 YYNGEE. V was clipped by 3 bases and J by 2 bases; unmatched bases: 8. This CDR3 region has 15 residues. CDR3 DNA sequence: TGTGCCAGCAGCGAGGGGGCGGGCTTCGCCTACGAGCAGTACTTC. Its protein is CASSEGAGFAYEQYF.

The J gene is TRBJ2-1, the V gene TRBV7-8; D is undetermined. The germline gives CDR1 SGHVS, CDR2 FQNEAQ. The germline V and J ends were trimmed by 2 bases and 8 bases, with 7 bases remaining between them. The CDR3 spans 12 residues. The CDR3 region is CASSLTDYEQFF. The CDR3 DNA sequence: TGTGCCAGCAGCTTAACCGACTATGAGCAGTTCTTC.

This clone was seen just once. The chain joins TRBV5-6 to TRBJ1-4, with D perhaps TRBD1 (6 bases). Looked up from germline, CDR1 is SGHDT and CDR2 is YYEEEE. The CDR3 covers 15 residues. Between the trimmed V and J ends, which lost 4 bases and 4 bases, there was a span of 14 bases. The CDR3 DNA reads TGTGCCAGCAGCGGAACAGGGTGGAGTAATGAAAAACTGTTTTTT. Translating it yields CASSGTGWSNEKLFF.

This chain joins TRBV9 and TRBJ2-2, with 7 bases that match TRBD1. Germline V CDR1 and CDR2: SGDLS, YYNGEE. Trimming cost V 3 bases and J 1 base; bases outside gene matches: 3. This CDR3 has 15 residues. This chain's CDR3 is CASSAQGWNTGELFF. CDR3 nucleotide sequence: TGTGCCAGCAGCGCACAGGGGTGGAACACCGGGGAGCTGTTTTTT.

J is TRBJ2-7 and V is TRBV18, with 7 bases lining up with TRBD1. This CDR3 region has 16 residues. Germline values: CDR1 KGHSH, CDR2 LQKENI. The junction had 13 bases not matched to a gene; V was cut back by 4 bases and J by 4 bases. The CDR3 protein is CASSLIISWTGYEQYF. The CDR3 bases are TGTGCCAGCTCACTTATAATTTCATGGACAGGATACGAGCAGTACTTC.

This chain joins TRBV7-2 and TRBJ2-5; 14 bases line up with TRBD2. The CDR3 loop spans 19 amino acids. Germline loops: CDR1 SGHTA, CDR2 FQGNSA. The junction had 11 bases not matched to a gene; V was cut back by 3 bases and J by 2 bases. CDR3 protein: CASSFKSGTSGSGQETQYF. The CDR3 DNA is TGTGCCAGCAGCTTCAAATCCGGGACTAGCGGGAGCGGGCAAGAGACCCAGTACTTC.

The J gene is TRBJ2-7, the V gene TRBV28, with 7 bases that match TRBD2. Germline CDR1 MDHEN, CDR2 SYDVKM. The V gene end was trimmed by 6 bases and the J gene end by 9 bases; junction bases not matched to a gene: 8. This CDR3 has 12 residues. The CDR3 nucleotides are TGTGCCAGCAGCGCAATGGGGGAGGGGCAGTACTTC. Its translation: CASSAMGEGQYF.

In this sample, this clone turned up once. This sequence joins TRBV2 and TRBJ2-5; weak D call: TRBD1 (5 bases). V lost 11 bases and J lost 0, with 13 bases in between. CDR1 SNHLY and CDR2 FYNNEI come from the germline V gene. The CDR3 spans 13 residues. The CDR3 bases are TGTGCCGTTTCCCCAGGGTACCAAGAGACCCAGTACTTC. Residues: CAVSPGYQETQYF.

The chain joins TRBV4-1 to TRBJ2-3; perhaps TRBD2 as D (6 bases). V dropped 0 bases and J dropped 3 bases, with 19 bases sitting between them. Germline CDR1 reads MGHRA; CDR2 reads YSYEKL. The CDR3 runs 18 residues. CDR3 DNA: TGCGCCAGCAGCCAAGAGTATTGGAGGGTTTGGGAAACAGATACGCAGTATTTT. Its protein is CASSQEYWRVWETDTQYF.

The chain has TRBV5-6 and TRBJ2-1, with a weak D call TRBD2 (5 bases). This CDR3 contains 16 residues. Trimming took 2 bases from V and 8 from J, leaving 20 bases between them. Germline V gives CDR1 SGHDT, CDR2 YYEEEE. The CDR3 region is CASSFGSSGAFDEQFF. Here the CDR3 DNA reads TGTGCCAGCAGCTTTGGGTCAAGCGGCGCCTTCGATGAGCAGTTCTTC.

This clone was detected once. The gene calls are TRBV5-6 and TRBJ1-3; TRBD1 aligns across 7 bases. Germline V gives CDR1 SGHDT, CDR2 YYEEEE. After removal of 2 bases from V and 0 bases from J, the junction contained 5 bases not matched to a gene. The CDR3 sequence is 16 residues long. As DNA, the CDR3 is TGTGCCAGCAGCTTTCGGACAGGACGCTCTGGAAACACCATATATTTT. Translated, it gives CASSFRTGRSGNTIYF.

The rearrangement joins TRBV19 to TRBJ2-1; D remains unclear. V lost 0 bases and J lost 5, with 5 bases in between. The V gene's germline CDR1 is LNHDA and CDR2 SQIVND (reference sequence). The CDR3 has 13 residues. The CDR3 loop is CASSIDIHNEQFF. As DNA, the CDR3 is TGTGCCAGTAGTATAGACATTCACAATGAGCAGTTCTTC.

The chain employs TRBV28 and TRBJ2-1; a possible D gene is TRBD2 (6 bases). CDR3 size: 13 residues. Germline-derived CDR1 and CDR2 are MDHEN and SYDVKM. V shed 6 bases and J shed 10 bases, with 16 bases lying between them. DNA for the CDR3: TGTGCCAGCAGCCCAACGGGGGTAGGAGAGCAGTTCTTC. Translating gives CASSPTGVGEQFF. The variable domain in full, with the rest retrieved from reference TRBV28 and TRBJ2-1, is DVKVTQSSRYLVKRTGEKVFLECVQDMDHENMFWYRQDPGLGLRLIYFSYDVKMKEKGDIPEGYSVSREKKERFSLILESASTNQTSMYLCASSPTGVGEQFFGPGTRLTVL.

The rearrangement joins TRBV4-1 to TRBJ2-7, with 7 positions matching TRBD2. Germline V lookup: CDR1 MGHRA, CDR2 YSYEKL. This CDR3 spans 17 amino acids. Trimming removed 4 bases from V and 0 bases from J; junction bases left unmatched: 12. CDR3 sequence reads: CASSRQLALVFSYEQYF. The CDR3 DNA reads as TGCGCCAGCAGCCGACAACTAGCGCTCGTTTTCTCCTACGAGCAGTACTTC.

The rearrangement links TRBV11-2 to TRBJ2-1, with D possibly being TRBD2 (6 bases). CDR3 length: 16 residues. V shed 5 bases and J shed 4 bases, with 18 bases lying between them. Looked up from germline, CDR1 is SGHAT and CDR2 is FQNNGV. In DNA form, the CDR3 reads TGTGCCAGCAGCCCAGGTTTGGCGGGGAGTTACAATGAGCAGTTCTTC. This codes for CASSPGLAGSYNEQFF.

The rearrangement links TRBV7-9 to TRBJ2-7; 12 bases are a match to TRBD1. Per the germline V gene, CDR1 is SEHNR and CDR2 is FQNEAQ (reference sequence). J gave up 1 base and V 5 bases, and 9 bases lay outside the gene matches. The CDR3 runs 17 residues. CDR3 sequence (DNA): TGTGCCAGCAGCAACGGGACAGGGGGCGTTTTTTCCTACGAGCAGTACTTC. This codes for CASSNGTGGVFSYEQYF.

The gene calls are TRBV11-3 and TRBJ1-2; no definite D call. The CDR3 totals 18 residues. V lost 3 bases and J 3 bases, leaving 23 bases between the germline ends. Germline loops: CDR1 SGHNT, CDR2 YENEEA. CDR3 in DNA: TGTGCCAGCAGCTTGGATCTAATACCCCACCGGGTGGACTATGGCTACACCTTC. It yields the protein CASSLDLIPHRVDYGYTF.

The rearrangement joins TRBV2 to TRBJ2-5; 13 bases fit TRBD2. J was trimmed by 2 bases and V by 7 bases; bases with no gene match: 4. CDR1 and CDR2 (germline): SNHLY, FYNNEI. This CDR3 spans 15 amino acids. The CDR3 sequence is CASTGTSGAQETQYF. The CDR3 DNA reads TGTGCCAGCACAGGGACTAGCGGGGCTCAAGAGACCCAGTACTTC.

The chain has TRBV4-2 and TRBJ2-3, with D unclear. Deletions cut 3 bases from V and 5 bases from J, with 15 bases between. CDR1 is LGHNA, CDR2 YNFKEQ, per germline. The CDR3 totals 15 residues. DNA for the CDR3: TGTGCCAGCAGCCACTCCCGTTTGTTTCGAGATACGCAGTATTTT. It yields the protein CASSHSRLFRDTQYF.